These 18 T cell receptor beta chains share one sample of origin, sequenced in a study of cytomegalovirus exposure and HLA in healthy donors. The PCR made use of 60 Vbeta and 13 Jbeta primers. Clones were read by immunoSEQ multiplex PCR, and TCRdb kept only the in-frame ones, dropping some. The table includes over 130,000 clones, around 65% detected once. Sample: PBMCs. Receptors originate from a woman aged 60-75 years in good health and CMV-seronegative.

This clone has more than one count but fewer than ten. The rearrangement uses TRBV6-1 and TRBJ2-7, with TRBD2 matching over 8 bases. V lost 4 bases to trimming and J lost 2 bases; unmatched junction nucleotides: 7. Germline V gene lookup returns CDR1 MNHNS and CDR2 SASEGT. CDR3 size: 15 residues. Here the CDR3 reads CASSATSGIPYEQYF. DNA for the CDR3: TGTGCCAGCAGTGCTACTAGCGGTATTCCCTACGAGCAGTACTTC.

This clone was seen at least ten times. This chain links TRBV5-1 with TRBJ1-2; D not resolved. CDR1 is SGHRS and CDR2 is YFSETQ in the germline V gene. Trimming took 0 bases from V and 10 from J, leaving 10 bases between them. This CDR3 contains 12 residues. In DNA form, the CDR3 reads TGCGCCAGCAGCTTGGTCGGGTTCGACTACACCTTC. It translates to CASSLVGFDYTF.

V and J are TRBV6-5 and TRBJ1-2, with unresolved D. CDR1 and CDR2 from the germline V gene are MNHEY and SVGAGI. The CDR3 contains 15 residues. The V end was cut by 0 bases, the J end by 2 bases, with 10 bases between. CDR3 DNA: TGTGCCAGCAGTTACTCGTACGAGGAGAACTATGGCTACACCTTC. Translation: CASSYSYEENYGYTF.

This clone was picked up a small number of times. This chain connects TRBV4-2 to TRBJ1-1; 8 bases are shared with TRBD1. CDR1 and CDR2 from the germline V gene are LGHNA and YNFKEQ. This CDR3 has 14 amino acids. V shed 1 base and J 10 bases; nucleotides not matched to a gene: 8. The CDR3 sequence: CASSQVETGEAAFF. CDR3 nucleotides: TGTGCCAGCAGCCAAGTGGAGACAGGGGAGGCAGCTTTCTTT.

The chain couples TRBV2 to TRBJ1-2, with no clear D. This CDR3 contains 14 residues. Germline-derived CDR1 and CDR2 are SNHLY and FYNNEI. V dropped 0 bases and J dropped 4 bases, with 9 bases sitting between them. CDR3 in amino acids: CASSEANRVYGYTF. The DNA for the CDR3 is TGTGCCAGCAGTGAAGCTAACCGAGTCTATGGCTACACCTTC.

This clone has only a few counts. CDR3 sequence reads: CASSRQGASGLFSGANVLTF. CDR3 nucleotides: TGTGCCAGCAGCCGTCAGGGTGCCTCGGGTTTGTTCTCTGGGGCCAACGTCCTGACTTTC. The chain uses TRBV4-2 and TRBJ2-6; possibly TRBD1 for D (5 bases). The germline gives CDR1 LGHNA, CDR2 YNFKEQ. The CDR3 spans 20 residues. The ends were cut back, 4 bases at V and 0 bases at J, with 22 bases in the middle.

The gene calls are TRBV7-6 and TRBJ2-7, with a weak D call TRBD2 (5 bases). The CDR3 has 16 residues. CDR1 and CDR2 from the germline V gene are SGHVS and FNYEAQ. Trimming took off 1 base at V and 0 bases at J, with 13 bases between the two ends. DNA of the CDR3: TGTGCCAGCAGCTTAGAGGTAAGGGAGAGCTCCTACGAGCAGTACTTC. It translates to CASSLEVRESSYEQYF.

The V gene is TRBV10-2, the J gene TRBJ1-3, with 9 bases matching TRBD1. After removal of 5 bases from V and 1 base from J, the junction contained 6 bases not matched to a gene. The CDR3 consists of 16 residues. Germline V gene lookup returns CDR1 WSHSY and CDR2 SAAADI. The chain's CDR3 is CASSRTGASSGNTIYF. In DNA form, the CDR3 reads TGCGCCAGCAGTCGGACAGGGGCTTCATCTGGAAACACCATATATTTT.

For the CDR3, the DNA is TGTGCCAGCAGCTTGTCGGGTACCGTCTACGAGCAGTACTTC. Translated: CASSLSGTVYEQYF. The rearrangement links TRBV7-2 to TRBJ2-7; D unclear. The V end lost 3 bases, the J end lost 3 bases, and 12 bases lay between the germline ends. The length of the CDR3 is 14 residues. CDR1 is SGHTA, CDR2 FQGNSA, per germline.

The chain recombines TRBV6-4 with TRBJ2-2; 8 nucleotides align to TRBD1. V was clipped by 6 bases and J by 4 bases; unmatched bases: 4. The V gene's germline CDR1 is MRHNA and CDR2 SNTAGT. This CDR3 has 14 amino acids. For the CDR3, the DNA is TGTGCCAGCAGGCCGGACAGGGCCACCGGGGAGCTGTTTTTT. Protein: CASRPDRATGELFF.

The gene calls are TRBV29-1 and TRBJ2-1; 10 bases map to TRBD2. The CDR3 extends over 15 amino acids. V was pared by 5 bases and J by 7 bases, with 11 bases of the junction left unmatched. The V gene's germline CDR1 is SQVTM and CDR2 ANQGSEA. CDR3 DNA sequence: TGCAGCGTTAAGGGAAGGGCTAGCGGGAGTAATGAGCAGTTCTTC. Translating it yields CSVKGRASGSNEQFF.

This chain's CDR3 is CASSIPTGTGNTIYF. CDR3 DNA: TGTGCCAGTAGTATACCCACAGGGACTGGAAACACCATATATTTT. The chain has TRBV19 and TRBJ1-3; D is perhaps TRBD1 (6 bases). Trimming pared 2 bases from V and 2 bases from J, leaving 10 bases between. Germline CDR1 and CDR2: LNHDA and SQIVND (reference sequence). CDR3 length equals 15 residues.

The DNA for the CDR3 is TGCGCCAGCAGCTTTAGACTAGCGGGAGAGGGAGATACGCAGTATTTT. Translated, it gives CASSFRLAGEGDTQYF. The chain recombines TRBV5-1 with TRBJ2-3; 12 nucleotides line up with TRBD2. The CDR3 sequence is 16 residues long. Germline lookup yields CDR1 SGHRS and CDR2 YFSETQ. Unmatched junction bases numbered 6, after V lost 2 bases and J lost 5 bases.

This clone showed up many times. This chain joins TRBV4-3 and TRBJ1-4; 9 nucleotides line up with TRBD1. Germline V CDR1 and CDR2: LGHNA, YSLEER. The CDR3 is made up of 15 amino acids. The V gene end was trimmed by 2 bases and the J gene end by 7 bases; junction bases not matched to a gene: 5. The CDR3 DNA reads as TGCGCCAGCAGCCAATTGACAGGGGGAGGTGAAAAACTGTTTTTT. Translated: CASSQLTGGGEKLFF.

The CDR3 here is CASSYDRIYGYTF. As DNA, the CDR3 is TGTGCCAGCAGTTACGACAGGATCTATGGCTACACCTTC. The J gene is TRBJ1-2, the V gene TRBV5-6, with TRBD1 as a possible D gene (6 bases). Germline-derived CDR1 and CDR2 are SGHDT and YYEEEE. CDR3 size: 13 residues. The germline V and J ends were trimmed by 5 bases and 4 bases, with 12 bases remaining between them.

V usage is TRBV29-1 and J usage is TRBJ2-7, with D perhaps TRBD1 (5 bases). Germline assignment: CDR1 SQVTM and CDR2 ANQGSEA. V was clipped by 4 bases and J by 4 bases, with 11 bases between them. The CDR3 is 12 residues long. CDR3 in amino acids: CSVVGDRYEQYF. The CDR3 DNA is TGCAGCGTTGTGGGTGACAGATACGAGCAGTACTTC.

About this clone: Relative to the germline gene, one junction end is altered; a read error may explain this. This chain connects TRBV7-9 to TRBJ2-7; TRBD2 agrees at 10 bases. This CDR3 region has 15 residues. CDR1 and CDR2 (germline): SEHNR, FQNEAQ (reference sequence). CDR3 residues: CSSSSGVAGGYEQYF. In DNA form, the CDR3 reads TGTTCCAGCAGCTCCGGGGTAGCGGGGGGCTACGAGCAGTACTTC.

This clone has only a few counts. This chain connects TRBV6-5 to TRBJ1-1; tentative D call: TRBD1 (6 bases). V lost 10 bases and J 2 bases, leaving 14 bases between the germline ends. This CDR3 has 13 amino acids. Germline V gene lookup returns CDR1 MNHEY and CDR2 SVGAGI. CDR3 nucleotides: TGTGCCACCGCGGACAGATCAAACACTGAAGCTTTCTTT. This gives the protein CATADRSNTEAFF.